Shown below are 20 T cell receptor beta chains from a single sample sequenced in a study of CD8 T cells in ankylosing spondylitis. TCRdb processed the 5' RACE reads anew with MiXCR; each CDR3 protein has one entry. The sample holds roughly 86,000 distinct CDR3 sequences, about 9% seen once. The sequenced material came from blood, either unsorted or a sorted T cell fraction (not recorded which). These receptors came from a male donor with ankylosing spondylitis or in good health (not recorded which).

This clonotype was seen ten or more times. The chain has TRBV28 and TRBJ2-1; D is unresolved. CDR3 size: 13 residues. V lost 3 bases to trimming and J lost 3 bases, with 6 bases between them. Germline V CDR1 and CDR2: MDHEN, SYDVKM. The chain's CDR3 is CASSFPNYNEQFF. The CDR3 DNA is TGTGCCAGCAGTTTCCCCAACTACAATGAGCAGTTCTTC. Full variable domain (missing parts from reference TRBV28 and TRBJ2-1): DVKVTQSSRYLVKRTGEKVFLECVQDMDHENMFWYRQDPGLGLRLIYFSYDVKMKEKGDIPEGYSVSREKKERFSLILESASTNQTSMYLCASSFPNYNEQFFGPGTRLTVL.

This clonotype occurred many times. The V and J genes are TRBV27 and TRBJ2-5, with 9 bases matching TRBD1. Germline loops: CDR1 MNHEY, CDR2 SMNVEV (reference sequence). Losses at the gene ends were 5 bases for V and 2 bases for J; bases not matched to a gene: 9. The CDR3 extends over 16 amino acids. The CDR3 region has the DNA TGTGCCAGCAGTGAAAAGGACAGGGGAGGGCAAGAGACCCAGTACTTC. This translates into CASSEKDRGGQETQYF.

This clonotype has at least ten counts. The V gene is TRBV20-1, the J gene TRBJ2-5; 11 nucleotides agree with TRBD2. From germline, CDR1 is DFQATT and CDR2 SNEGSKA (reference sequence). V lost 3 bases, J lost 12 bases, and 6 bases stayed unmatched. The CDR3 contains 12 residues. The CDR3 nucleotides are TGCAGTGCTAGGGACCTGACTAGCGGGGAGTACTTC. Amino acids: CSARDLTSGEYF.

This clonotype was counted ten times or more. CDR3 sequence: CSVNPGSNTGELFF. As DNA, the CDR3 is TGCAGTGTCAATCCGGGATCGAACACCGGGGAGCTGTTTTTT. The V and J genes are TRBV20-1 and TRBJ2-2, with D tentatively TRBD2 (5 bases). Germline lookup yields CDR1 DFQATT and CDR2 SNEGSKA (reference sequence). This CDR3 spans 14 amino acids. Trimming pared 7 bases from V and 0 bases from J, leaving 12 bases between.

The sample holds many counts of this clonotype. V is TRBV13 and J is TRBJ2-1, with 13 bases fitting TRBD2. CDR3 length: 18 amino acids. V lost 5 bases, J lost 3 bases, and 10 bases stayed unmatched. CDR1 and CDR2 from the germline V gene are PRHDT and FYEKMQ (reference sequence). CDR3 bases: TGTGCCAGCAGCCGCACTAGCGGGGGGGCCTATGGCTACAATGAGCAGTTCTTC. Residues: CASSRTSGGAYGYNEQFF.

The chain couples TRBV20-1 to TRBJ2-1, with TRBD2 as a possible D gene (6 bases). V shed 3 bases and J shed 1 base, with 10 bases lying between them. Germline CDR1 is DFQATT and CDR2 is SNEGSKA (reference sequence). The CDR3 consists of 14 residues. CDR3 loop: CSASGGGSYNEQFF. For the CDR3, the DNA is TGCAGTGCTAGCGGGGGAGGATCCTACAATGAGCAGTTCTTC.

There are many counts of this clonotype. V gene TRBV28 combines with J gene TRBJ2-1, with 7 positions matching TRBD1. Germline lookup yields CDR1 MDHEN and CDR2 SYDVKM. V gave up 6 bases and J gave up 7 bases; unmatched junction bases: 9. This CDR3 has 14 residues. CDR3 region: CASRAQDRSNEQFF. CDR3 in DNA: TGTGCCAGCAGAGCCCAGGACAGGTCGAATGAGCAGTTCTTC.

This clonotype came up many times. This chain links TRBV28 with TRBJ2-1; 9 bases line up with TRBD1. Germline trimming cut 5 bases from V and 3 bases from J; bases unmatched to any gene: 5. The CDR3 is made up of 15 amino acids. Germline CDR1 and CDR2: MDHEN and SYDVKM. CDR3 sequence reads: CASSGDRVLYNEQFF. CDR3 bases: TGTGCCAGCAGTGGGGACAGGGTCCTCTACAATGAGCAGTTCTTC.

This clonotype was recorded at least ten times. The V call is TRBV9, the J call TRBJ2-1; 8 bases fit TRBD2. V lost 4 bases to trimming and J lost 0 bases; unmatched junction nucleotides: 6. CDR1 SGDLS and CDR2 YYNGEE come from the germline V gene. There are 16 residues in the CDR3. CDR3 in amino acids: CASSPRTSTSYNEQFF. DNA for the CDR3: TGTGCCAGCAGCCCGCGGACTAGCACCTCCTACAATGAGCAGTTCTTC.

This clonotype was recorded at least ten times. The J gene is TRBJ2-1, the V gene TRBV20-1; no firm D call. CDR3 length equals 11 residues. Germline loops: CDR1 DFQATT, CDR2 SNEGSKA (reference sequence). V lost 7 bases and J lost 5, with 9 bases in between. The CDR3 spells CSVSRDNEQFF. The CDR3 bases are TGCAGTGTTTCCCGGGACAATGAGCAGTTCTTC.

The chain recombines TRBV5-6 with TRBJ2-7; D unresolved. Looked up from germline, CDR1 is SGHDT and CDR2 is YYEEEE. CDR3 size: 12 residues. V was clipped by 0 bases and J by 2 bases, with 3 bases between them. The CDR3 region is CASSLVPYEQYF. CDR3 DNA: TGTGCCAGCAGCTTGGTTCCCTACGAGCAGTACTTC.

This clonotype was observed at least ten times. The chain joins TRBV7-8 to TRBJ1-1; 7 bases map to TRBD1. Germline assignment: CDR1 SGHVS and CDR2 FQNEAQ. This CDR3 comprises 14 residues. V lost 4 bases and J lost 1; bases outside the gene matches: 3. The CDR3 coding sequence is TGTGCCAGCAGCTCTCAGGGGGGGAACACTGAAGCTTTCTTT. Residues: CASSSQGGNTEAFF.

The J gene is TRBJ1-1, the V gene TRBV5-5; unclear D gene. CDR3 length: 13 amino acids. The germline V gene encodes CDR1 SGHKS and CDR2 YYEKEE (reference sequence). The V end lost 4 bases, the J end lost 6 bases, and 13 bases lay between the germline ends. In nucleotides, the CDR3 is TGTGCCAGCAGCCACGGCTGGCGCCCTGAAGCTTTCTTT. This encodes CASSHGWRPEAFF.

The chain joins TRBV29-1 to TRBJ2-7; no clear D. The CDR3 is 12 amino acids. With 8 bases removed from V and 2 bases from J, the gap between germline ends came to 13 bases. Germline lookup yields CDR1 SQVTM and CDR2 ANQGSEA. The CDR3 loop is CSTLDPPYEQYF. The CDR3 region has the DNA TGCAGCACCCTAGATCCGCCCTACGAGCAGTACTTC.

This clonotype was detected many times. This chain connects TRBV12-3 or TRBV12-4 to TRBJ1-5; the D gene is possibly TRBD1 (6 bases). Trimming cost V 6 bases and J 6 bases, with 12 bases left between them. The length of the CDR3 is 13 residues. The CDR3 DNA reads TGTGCCAGCAGCCAGCAGGGGCCTCAGCCCCAGCATTTT. This sequence encodes CASSQQGPQPQHF.

This clonotype was seen ten or more times. V and J are TRBV10-3 and TRBJ2-1; 8 bases line up with TRBD2. This CDR3 has 14 amino acids. The junction had 1 base not matched to a gene; V was cut back by 5 bases and J by 1 base. Per the germline V gene, CDR1 is ENHRY and CDR2 is SYGVKD. The CDR3 nucleotides are TGTGCCATCAGTATAGCGGGGTCCTACAATGAGCAGTTCTTC. Amino acid sequence: CAISIAGSYNEQFF.

This clonotype was seen a handful of times. CDR3 DNA: TGTGCCAGCAGGTCCGGAGCGGGGGGGCCAGATACGCAGTATTTT. Protein: CASRSGAGGPDTQYF. The chain couples TRBV7-9 to TRBJ2-3; 10 bases agree with TRBD2. Germline assignment: CDR1 SEHNR and CDR2 FQNEAQ (reference sequence). J lost 4 bases, V lost 6 bases, and 7 bases had no gene match. The CDR3 runs to 15 residues.

This clonotype was picked up a small number of times. The chain has TRBV11-2 and TRBJ2-1; the match to TRBD2 covers 13 bases. This CDR3 contains 19 residues. From germline, CDR1 is SGHAT and CDR2 FQNNGV. V lost 2 bases and J lost 7; bases outside the gene matches: 14. The CDR3 spells CASSLKGLAGVVQRNEQFF. The DNA of the CDR3 is TGTGCCAGCAGCTTAAAAGGACTAGCGGGGGTGGTACAGCGGAATGAGCAGTTCTTC.

This chain connects TRBV12-3 or TRBV12-4 to TRBJ2-7; 8 positions match TRBD1. This CDR3 is built from 14 residues. J lost 4 bases, V lost 6 bases, and 8 bases had no gene match. The CDR3 nucleotides are TGTGCCAGCAGATCGACAGGGGCAAAATACGAGCAGTACTTC. Amino acids: CASRSTGAKYEQYF.

This clonotype was counted ten times or more. V usage is TRBV2 and J usage is TRBJ2-7, with D possibly being TRBD1 (6 bases). The V gene lost 7 bases and the J gene lost 6 bases, with 19 bases spanning the gap. Germline loops: CDR1 SNHLY, CDR2 FYNNEI. The CDR3 has 14 residues. CDR3 sequence reads: CASMKGTRASEQYF. CDR3 bases: TGTGCCAGCATGAAGGGGACACGGGCTTCCGAGCAGTACTTC. The full variable domain, its missing parts supplied by reference TRBV2 and TRBJ2-7, is EPEVTQTPSHQVTQMGQEVILRCVPISNHLYFYWYRQILGQKVEFLVSFYNNEISEKSEIFDDQFSVERPDGSNFTLKIRSTKLEDSAMYFCASMKGTRASEQYFGPGTRLTVT.